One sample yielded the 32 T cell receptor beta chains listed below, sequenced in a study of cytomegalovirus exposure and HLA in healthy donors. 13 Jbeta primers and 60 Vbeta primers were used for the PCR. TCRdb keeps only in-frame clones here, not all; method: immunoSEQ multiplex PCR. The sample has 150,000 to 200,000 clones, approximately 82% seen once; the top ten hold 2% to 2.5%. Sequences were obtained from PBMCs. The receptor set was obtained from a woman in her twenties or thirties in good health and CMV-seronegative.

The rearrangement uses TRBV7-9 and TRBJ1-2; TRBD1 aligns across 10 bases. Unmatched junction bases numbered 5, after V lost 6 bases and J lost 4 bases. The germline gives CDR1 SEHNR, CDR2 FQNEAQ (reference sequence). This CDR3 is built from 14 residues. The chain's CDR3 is CASRPGQGVYGYTF. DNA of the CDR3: TGTGCCAGCAGACCAGGACAGGGGGTCTATGGCTACACCTTC. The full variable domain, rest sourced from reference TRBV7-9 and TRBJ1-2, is DTGVSQNPRHKITKRGQNVTFRCDPISEHNRLYWYRQTLGQGPEFLTYFQNEAQLEKSRLLSDRFSAERPKGSFSTLEIQRTEQGDSAMYLCASRPGQGVYGYTFGSGTRLTVV.

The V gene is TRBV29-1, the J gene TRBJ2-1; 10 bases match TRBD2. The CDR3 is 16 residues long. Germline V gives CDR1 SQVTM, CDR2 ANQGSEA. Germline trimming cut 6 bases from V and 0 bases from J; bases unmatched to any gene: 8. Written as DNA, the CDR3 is TGCAGCGTCGGGACTAGCGAGAGCGACTCCTACAATGAGCAGTTCTTC. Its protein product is CSVGTSESDSYNEQFF.

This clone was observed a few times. The CDR3 DNA reads as TGTGCCAGTAGTATAGGGAGGACAGGGAGGGATCAGCCCCAGCATTTT. Protein: CASSIGRTGRDQPQHF. This rearrangement joins TRBV19 to TRBJ1-5, with TRBD1 identical over 8 bases. The germline V gene has CDR1 LNHDA and CDR2 SQIVND (reference sequence). V lost 1 base, J lost 5 bases, and 7 bases stayed unmatched. This CDR3 has 16 amino acids.

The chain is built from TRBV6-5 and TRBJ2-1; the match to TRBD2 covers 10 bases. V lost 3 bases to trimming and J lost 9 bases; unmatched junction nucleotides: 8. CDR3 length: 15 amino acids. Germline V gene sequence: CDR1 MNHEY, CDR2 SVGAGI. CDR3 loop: CASSYLAGGNGEQFF. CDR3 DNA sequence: TGTGCCAGCAGTTATTTAGCGGGGGGTAATGGTGAGCAGTTCTTC.

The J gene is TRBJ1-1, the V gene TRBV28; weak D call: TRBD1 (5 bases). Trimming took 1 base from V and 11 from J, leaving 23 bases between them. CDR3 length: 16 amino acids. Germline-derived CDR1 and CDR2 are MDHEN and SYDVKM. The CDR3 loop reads CASSLSPKGPASVAFF. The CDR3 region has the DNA TGTGCCAGCAGTTTATCCCCGAAGGGGCCGGCCTCTGTGGCTTTCTTT.

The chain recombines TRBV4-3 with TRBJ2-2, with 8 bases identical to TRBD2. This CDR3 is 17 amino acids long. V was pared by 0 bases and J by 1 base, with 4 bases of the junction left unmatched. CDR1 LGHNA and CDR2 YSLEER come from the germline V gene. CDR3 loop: CASSQDPLAGNTGELFF. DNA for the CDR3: TGCGCCAGCAGCCAAGATCCGCTAGCGGGGAACACCGGGGAGCTGTTTTTT.

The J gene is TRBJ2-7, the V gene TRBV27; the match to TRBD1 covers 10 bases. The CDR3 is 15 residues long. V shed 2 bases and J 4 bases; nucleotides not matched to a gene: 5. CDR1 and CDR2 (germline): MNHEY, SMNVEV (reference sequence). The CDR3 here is CASSLGSGQGYEQYF. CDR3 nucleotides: TGTGCCAGCAGTTTAGGTTCGGGACAGGGGTACGAGCAGTACTTC.

The CDR3 region has the DNA TGTGCCAGCAGCTTAAGGAGCGGGGGGTCCACAGATACGCAGTATTTT. Amino acids: CASSLRSGGSTDTQYF. The genes are TRBV11-2 and TRBJ2-3; 9 bases match TRBD2. The junction had 5 bases not matched to a gene; V was cut back by 2 bases and J by 2 bases. The CDR3 runs to 16 residues. Per germline, CDR1 SGHAT and CDR2 FQNNGV.

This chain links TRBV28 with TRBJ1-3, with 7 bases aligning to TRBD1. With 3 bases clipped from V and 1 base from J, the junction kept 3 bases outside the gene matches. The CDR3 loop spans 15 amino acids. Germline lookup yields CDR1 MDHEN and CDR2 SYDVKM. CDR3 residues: CASSFHRGSGNTIYF. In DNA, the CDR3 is TGTGCCAGCAGTTTTCACAGGGGTTCTGGAAACACCATATATTTT.

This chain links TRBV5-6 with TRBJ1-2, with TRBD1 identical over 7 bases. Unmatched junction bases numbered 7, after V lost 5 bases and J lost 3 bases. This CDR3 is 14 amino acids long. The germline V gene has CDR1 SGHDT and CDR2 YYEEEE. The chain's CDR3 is CASSKGQTHYGYTF. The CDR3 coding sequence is TGTGCCAGCAGTAAGGGACAGACTCACTATGGCTACACCTTC.

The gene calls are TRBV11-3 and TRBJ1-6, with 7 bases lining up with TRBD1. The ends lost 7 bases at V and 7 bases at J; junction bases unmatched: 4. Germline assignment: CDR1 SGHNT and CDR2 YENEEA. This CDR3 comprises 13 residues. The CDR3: CASTGDSNSPLHF. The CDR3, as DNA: TGTGCCAGCACCGGGGACAGCAATTCACCCCTCCACTTT.

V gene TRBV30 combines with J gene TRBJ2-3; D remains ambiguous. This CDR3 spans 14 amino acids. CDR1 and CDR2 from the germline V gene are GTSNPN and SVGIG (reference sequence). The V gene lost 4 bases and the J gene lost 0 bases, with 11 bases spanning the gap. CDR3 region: CAWTEHGSTDTQYF. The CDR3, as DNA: TGTGCCTGGACCGAACACGGGAGCACAGATACGCAGTATTTT.

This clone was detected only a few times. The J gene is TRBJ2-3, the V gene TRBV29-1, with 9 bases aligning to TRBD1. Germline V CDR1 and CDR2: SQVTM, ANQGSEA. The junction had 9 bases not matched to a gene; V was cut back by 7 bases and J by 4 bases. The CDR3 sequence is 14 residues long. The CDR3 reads CSGGQGMIADTQYF. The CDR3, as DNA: TGCAGCGGAGGACAGGGGATGATCGCAGATACGCAGTATTTT.

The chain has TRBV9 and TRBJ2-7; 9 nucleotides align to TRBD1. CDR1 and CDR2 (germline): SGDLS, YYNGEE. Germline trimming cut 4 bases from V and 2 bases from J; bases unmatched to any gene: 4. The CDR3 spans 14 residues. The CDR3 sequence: CASSPGDRAYEQYF. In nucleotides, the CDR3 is TGTGCCAGCAGCCCGGGGGACAGGGCCTACGAGCAGTACTTC.

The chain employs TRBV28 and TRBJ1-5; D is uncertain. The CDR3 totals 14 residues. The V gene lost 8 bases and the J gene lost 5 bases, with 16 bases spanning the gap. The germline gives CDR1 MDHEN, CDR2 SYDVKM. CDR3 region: CASDPITGDQPQHF. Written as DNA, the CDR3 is TGTGCCAGCGATCCCATAACGGGAGATCAGCCCCAGCATTTT.

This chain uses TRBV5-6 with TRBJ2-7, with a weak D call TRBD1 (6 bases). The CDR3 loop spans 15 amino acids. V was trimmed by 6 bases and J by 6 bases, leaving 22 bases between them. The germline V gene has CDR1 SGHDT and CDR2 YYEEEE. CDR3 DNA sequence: TGTGCCAGCAAAGACGCCCGGGACAAGTTAGGCGAGCAGTACTTC. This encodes CASKDARDKLGEQYF.

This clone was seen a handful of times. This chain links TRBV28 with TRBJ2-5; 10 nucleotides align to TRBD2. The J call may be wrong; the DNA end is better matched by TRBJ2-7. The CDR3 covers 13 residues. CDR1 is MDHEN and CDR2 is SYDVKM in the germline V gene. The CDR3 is CASSRLAGYEQYF. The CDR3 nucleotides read TGTGCCAGCAGTAGACTAGCGGGCTACGAGCAGTACTTC.

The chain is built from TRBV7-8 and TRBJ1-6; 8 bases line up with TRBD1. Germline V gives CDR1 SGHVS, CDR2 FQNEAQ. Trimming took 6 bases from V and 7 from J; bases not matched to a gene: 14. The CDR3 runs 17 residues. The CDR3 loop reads CASSSVSGGWRNSPLHF. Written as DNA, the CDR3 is TGTGCCAGCAGTTCTGTGTCAGGGGGCTGGAGGAATTCACCCCTCCACTTT.

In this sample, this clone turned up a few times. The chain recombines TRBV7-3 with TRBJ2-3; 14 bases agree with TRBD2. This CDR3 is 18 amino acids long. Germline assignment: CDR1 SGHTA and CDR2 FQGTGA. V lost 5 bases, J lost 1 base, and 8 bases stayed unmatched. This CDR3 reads CASSPGTSGSRRTDTQYF. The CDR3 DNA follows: TGTGCCAGCAGCCCGGGGACTAGCGGGAGTCGGCGCACAGATACGCAGTATTTT.

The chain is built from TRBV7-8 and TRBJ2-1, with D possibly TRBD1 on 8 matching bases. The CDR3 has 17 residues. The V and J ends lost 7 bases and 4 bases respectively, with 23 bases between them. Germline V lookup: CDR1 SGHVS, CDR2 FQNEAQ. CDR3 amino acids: CASNEWGGDRRYNEQFF. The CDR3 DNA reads TGTGCCAGCAACGAATGGGGGGGGGACAGGAGATACAATGAGCAGTTCTTC.

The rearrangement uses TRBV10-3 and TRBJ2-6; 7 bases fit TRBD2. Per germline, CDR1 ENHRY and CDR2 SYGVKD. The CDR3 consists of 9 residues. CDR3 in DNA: TGTGTAGAAGGGAGGGTGGGCACTTTC. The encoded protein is CVEGRVGTF.

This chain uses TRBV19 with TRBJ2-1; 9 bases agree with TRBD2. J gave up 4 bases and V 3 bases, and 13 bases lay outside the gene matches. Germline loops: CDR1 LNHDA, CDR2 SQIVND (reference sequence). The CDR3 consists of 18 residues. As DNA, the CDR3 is TGTGCCAGTAGTATGTACGCTCGAGGACTAGCGACATACAATGAGCAGTTCTTC. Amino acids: CASSMYARGLATYNEQFF.

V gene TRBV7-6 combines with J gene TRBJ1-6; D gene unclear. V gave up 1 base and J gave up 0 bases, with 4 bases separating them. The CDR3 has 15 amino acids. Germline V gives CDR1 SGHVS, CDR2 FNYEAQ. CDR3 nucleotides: TGTGCCAGCAGCTTAGATAGCTCCTATAATTCACCCCTCCACTTT. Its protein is CASSLDSSYNSPLHF.

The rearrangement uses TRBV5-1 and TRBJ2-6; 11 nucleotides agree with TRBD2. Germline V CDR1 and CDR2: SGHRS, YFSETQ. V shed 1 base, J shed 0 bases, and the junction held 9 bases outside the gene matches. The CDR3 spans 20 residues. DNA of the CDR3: TGCGCCAGCAGCTTGACCCCCCTAGCGGGGGGATTCTCTGGGGCCAACGTCCTGACTTTC. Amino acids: CASSLTPLAGGFSGANVLTF.

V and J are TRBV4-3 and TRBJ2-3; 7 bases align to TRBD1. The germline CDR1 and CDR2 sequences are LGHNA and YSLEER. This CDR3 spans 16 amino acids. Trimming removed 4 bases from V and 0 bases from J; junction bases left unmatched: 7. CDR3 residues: CASSPGTASSTDTQYF. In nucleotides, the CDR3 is TGCGCCAGCAGCCCGGGGACAGCCTCTAGCACAGATACGCAGTATTTT.

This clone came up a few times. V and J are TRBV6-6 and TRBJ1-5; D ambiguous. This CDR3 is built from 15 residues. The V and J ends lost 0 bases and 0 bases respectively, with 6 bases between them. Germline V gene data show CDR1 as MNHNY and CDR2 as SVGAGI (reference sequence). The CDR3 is CASSYSRVSNQPQHF. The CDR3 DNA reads TGTGCCAGCAGTTACTCACGGGTTAGCAATCAGCCCCAGCATTTT.

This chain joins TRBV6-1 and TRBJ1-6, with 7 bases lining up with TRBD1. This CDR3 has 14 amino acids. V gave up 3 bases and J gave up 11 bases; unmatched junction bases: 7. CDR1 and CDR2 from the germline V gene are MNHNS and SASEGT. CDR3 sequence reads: CASSDSTGSTPLHF. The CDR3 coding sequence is TGTGCCAGCAGTGACTCGACAGGGTCTACACCCCTCCACTTT.

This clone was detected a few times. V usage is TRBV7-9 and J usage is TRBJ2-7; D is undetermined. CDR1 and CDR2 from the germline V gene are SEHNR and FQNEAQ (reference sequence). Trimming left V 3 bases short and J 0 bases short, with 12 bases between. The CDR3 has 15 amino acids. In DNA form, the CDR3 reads TGTGCCAGCAGCTTCCCCCAGGAAAGCTCCTACGAGCAGTACTTC. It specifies CASSFPQESSYEQYF.

The CDR3 spells CASSLAPGLAFNEQFF. The CDR3 nucleotides read TGTGCCAGCAGCTTAGCACCGGGACTAGCTTTTAATGAGCAGTTCTTC. This rearrangement joins TRBV7-6 to TRBJ2-1, with 9 nucleotides matching TRBD2. The CDR3 totals 16 residues. CDR1 and CDR2 from the germline V gene are SGHVS and FNYEAQ. Trimming took 0 bases from V and 7 from J; bases not matched to a gene: 7.

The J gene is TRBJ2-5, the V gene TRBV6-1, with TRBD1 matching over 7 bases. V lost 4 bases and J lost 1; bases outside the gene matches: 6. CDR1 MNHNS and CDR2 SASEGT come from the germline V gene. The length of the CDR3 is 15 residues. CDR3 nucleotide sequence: TGTGCCAGCAGTGCAACTGGGACAGCCCAAGAGACCCAGTACTTC. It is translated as CASSATGTAQETQYF.

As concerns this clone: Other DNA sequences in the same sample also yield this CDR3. CDR3 DNA sequence: TGTGCCAGCAGCTTGGCGGGGGGCTCTGGAAACACCATATATTTT. Translating it yields CASSLAGGSGNTIYF. This sequence joins TRBV5-4 and TRBJ1-3; D might be TRBD1 (5 bases). The CDR3 consists of 15 residues. V lost 0 bases and J 0 bases, leaving 7 bases between the germline ends. The germline V gene encodes CDR1 SGHNT and CDR2 YYREEE (reference sequence).

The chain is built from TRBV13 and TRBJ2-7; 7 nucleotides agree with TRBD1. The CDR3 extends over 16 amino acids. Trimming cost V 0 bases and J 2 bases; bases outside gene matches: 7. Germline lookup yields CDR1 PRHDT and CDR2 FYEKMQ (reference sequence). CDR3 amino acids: CASSLGGSRGPYEQYF. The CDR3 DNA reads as TGTGCCAGCAGCTTAGGCGGTTCTAGGGGGCCCTACGAGCAGTACTTC.